This T cell receptor (beta chain) was obtained from a study of blood T cell repertoires in COVID-19. Study in general: The cDNA or gDNA used as material had been derived from T cells, B-cell-depleted T cells, or PBMCs.

Per germline, CDR1 LNHNV and CDR2 YYDKDF (reference sequence). CDR3 length: 14 residues. About this clone: Its ends do not fully match the called genes, so a read error is possible.

Here immunoSEQ multiplex PCR was the method, and the copy in TCRdb shows in-frame clones only, minus some. The table lists approximately 120,000 clones, over 75% of them singletons, with approximately 8.1% in the top ten. Sample: peripheral blood. The TCR originated in a man in his fifties or sixties with acute or convalescent COVID-19. The chain combines TRBV15 with TRBJ2-7; maybe TRBD1 (5 bases). CDR3 nucleotide sequence: TGTGCCACCAGCCGAGAAAGGGGCCCCTACGAGCAGTACTTC. This codes for CATSRERGPYEQYF. The entire variable domain, with the rest obtained from reference TRBV15 and TRBJ2-7, is as follows: DAMVIQNPRYQVTQFGKPVTLSCSQTLNHNVMYWYQQKSSQAPKLLFHYYDKDFNNEADTPDNFQSRRPNTSFCFLDIRSPGLGDTAMYLCATSRERGPYEQYFGPGTRLTVT.